These T cell receptor beta chains were read from a single sample in a study of blood T cells in healthy people across ages. TCRdb recomputed calls from the 5' RACE reads with MiXCR, one row per CDR3 protein. The table includes some 1.4 million distinct CDR3 sequences, roughly 40% detected once. The source material was blood. All receptors come from a young woman in good health. The CDR3 runs from the conserved cysteine through the conserved F or W. A D gene is named only where the DNA matches it firmly.

V gene,D gene,CDR3 length,CDR3 protein
TRBV3-1,-,13,CASNHRTEEKLFF
TRBV9,TRBD1,16,CASSVERGQFTDTQYF
TRBV12-3/TRBV12-4,-,12,CASSFGGYEQYF
TRBV27,-,14,CASSLRNRQETQYF
TRBV4-1,TRBD2,17,CASSQGPSGRGTYEQYF
TRBV20-1,TRBD1,13,CSAPGQGTQTQYF
TRBV12-3/TRBV12-4,-,12,CASSSPTRTQYF
TRBV25-1,-,13,CASTLSGANIQYF
TRBV12-3/TRBV12-4,-,15,CASRVDTANTGELFF
TRBV12-3/TRBV12-4,-,14,CASYQRDGTDTQYF
TRBV4-1,TRBD1,15,CASSQEDRVRTEAFF
TRBV7-9,-,13,CASSLVEGETQYF
TRBV4-1,TRBD2,16,CASSQDSGGSYNEQFF
TRBV20-1,-,15,CSATDSVAPYNEQFF
TRBV19,TRBD1,16,CASSPGTDKANYGYTF
TRBV6-5,TRBD2,15,CASSYSGGSSYEQYF
TRBV5-1,-,15,CASSLGVVGVDTQYF